This T cell receptor beta chain was recovered during a study of shared clonotypes between healthy human individuals. TCRdb's table, derived via immunoSEQ multiplex PCR, lists solely in-frame clones and lacks some. The sample has about 530,000 clones, 95% to 97% seen once. V lost 3 bases and J 7 bases, leaving 15 bases between the germline ends. The length of the CDR3 is 14 residues. The V gene's germline CDR1 is MGHDK and CDR2 SYGVNS. Sequenced sample: naive CD4+ T cells sorted from blood. Sample subset: CD45RA+ positively selected. The sequence derives from a woman aged 25 to 45 in good health. The chain links TRBV25-1 to TRBJ1-2; tentative D call: TRBD1 (5 bases). The CDR3 DNA reads TGTGCCAGCAGTGATCGACAGAGAACGTTTGGCTACACCTTC. It translates to CASSDRQRTFGYTF.